The present entry profiles one T cell receptor (beta chain) with its context. Some clones are missing from TCRdb's copy, which holds only in-frame ones; the method was immunoSEQ multiplex PCR. Of about 61,000 clones in the sample, about 86% were seen once. The source of the sample is a study of OX40 agonist ivuxolimab in advanced cancers. Study context: Head and neck, renal cell, melanoma or hepatocellular carcinoma were the cancers that dose-escalation patients had.

CDR1 is LNHDA and CDR2 is SQIVND in the germline V gene (reference sequence). Trimming shortened V by 4 bases and J by 4 bases, and 14 bases separated the two germline ends. The CDR3 sequence is 15 residues long. This chain links TRBV19 with TRBJ1-3; D is possibly TRBD1 (6 bases). This TCR was sampled from an adult with an advanced solid tumor such as melanoma, head and neck, liver or kidney cancer. The sequenced sample was CD4+ or CD8+ T cells sorted from blood, obtained in a trial of the OX40 agonist ivuxolimab. This CDR3 reads CASSTRGYEGNTIYF. The CDR3 bases are TGTGCCAGTAGTACGAGGGGGTACGAAGGAAACACCATATATTTT.